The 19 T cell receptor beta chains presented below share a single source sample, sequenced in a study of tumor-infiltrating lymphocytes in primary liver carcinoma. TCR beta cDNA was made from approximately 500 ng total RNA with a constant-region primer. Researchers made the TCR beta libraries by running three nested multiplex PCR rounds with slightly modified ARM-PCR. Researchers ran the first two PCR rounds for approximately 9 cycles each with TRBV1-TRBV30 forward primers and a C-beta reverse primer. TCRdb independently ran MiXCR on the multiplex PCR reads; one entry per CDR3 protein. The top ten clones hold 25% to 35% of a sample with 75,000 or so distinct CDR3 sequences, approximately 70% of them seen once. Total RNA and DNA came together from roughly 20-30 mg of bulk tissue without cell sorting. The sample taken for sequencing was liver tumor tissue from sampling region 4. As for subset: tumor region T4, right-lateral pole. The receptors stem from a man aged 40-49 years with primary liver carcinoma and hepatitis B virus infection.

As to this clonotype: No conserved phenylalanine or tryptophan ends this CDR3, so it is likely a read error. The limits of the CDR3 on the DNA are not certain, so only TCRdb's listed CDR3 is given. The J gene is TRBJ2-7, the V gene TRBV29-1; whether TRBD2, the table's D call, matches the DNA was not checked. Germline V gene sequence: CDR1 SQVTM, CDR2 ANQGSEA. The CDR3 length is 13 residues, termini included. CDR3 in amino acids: CSVGSGASHGRYI.

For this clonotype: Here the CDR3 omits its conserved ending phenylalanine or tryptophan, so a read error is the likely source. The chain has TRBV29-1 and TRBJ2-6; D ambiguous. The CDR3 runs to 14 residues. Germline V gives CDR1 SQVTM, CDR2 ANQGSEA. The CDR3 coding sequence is TGCAGCGTTAAAGGTGGGCCTGGGGTCAACGTCCTGACTATC. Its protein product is CSVKGGPGVNVLTI.

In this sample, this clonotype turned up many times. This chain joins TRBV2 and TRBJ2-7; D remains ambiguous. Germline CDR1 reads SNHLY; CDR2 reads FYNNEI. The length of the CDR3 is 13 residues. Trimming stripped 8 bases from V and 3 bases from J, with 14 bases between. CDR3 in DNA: TGTGCCAGCTCCGAGGAGACGTACTACGAGCAGTACTTC. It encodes CASSEETYYEQYF.

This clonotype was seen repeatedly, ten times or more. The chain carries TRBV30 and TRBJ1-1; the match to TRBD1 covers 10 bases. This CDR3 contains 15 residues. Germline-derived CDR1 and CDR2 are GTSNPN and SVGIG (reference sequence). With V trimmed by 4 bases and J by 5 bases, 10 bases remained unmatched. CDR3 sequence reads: CAWIRQGARGTEAFF. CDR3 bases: TGTGCCTGGATACGACAGGGGGCGCGGGGAACTGAAGCTTTCTTT.

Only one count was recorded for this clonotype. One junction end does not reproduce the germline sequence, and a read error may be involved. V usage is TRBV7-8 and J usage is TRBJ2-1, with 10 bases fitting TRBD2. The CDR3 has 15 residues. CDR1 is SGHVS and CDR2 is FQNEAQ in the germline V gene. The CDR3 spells CASSPGLADYDEKFF. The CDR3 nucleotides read TGTGCTAGCAGCCCAGGACTAGCGGATTACGATGAGAAGTTCTTC.

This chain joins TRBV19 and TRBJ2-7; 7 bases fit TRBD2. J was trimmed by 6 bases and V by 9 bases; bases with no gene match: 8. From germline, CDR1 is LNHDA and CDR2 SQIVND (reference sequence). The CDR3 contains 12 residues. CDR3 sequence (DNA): TGTGCCAGCGGGACTAATTTTGGCGAGCAGTACTTC. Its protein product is CASGTNFGEQYF.

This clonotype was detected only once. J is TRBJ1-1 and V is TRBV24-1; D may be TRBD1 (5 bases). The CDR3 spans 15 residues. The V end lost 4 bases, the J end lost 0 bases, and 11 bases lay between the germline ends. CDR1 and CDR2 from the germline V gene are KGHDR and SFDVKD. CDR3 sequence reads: CATSETGTMNTEAFF. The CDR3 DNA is TGTGCCACCAGTGAAACCGGGACGATGAACACTGAAGCTTTCTTT.

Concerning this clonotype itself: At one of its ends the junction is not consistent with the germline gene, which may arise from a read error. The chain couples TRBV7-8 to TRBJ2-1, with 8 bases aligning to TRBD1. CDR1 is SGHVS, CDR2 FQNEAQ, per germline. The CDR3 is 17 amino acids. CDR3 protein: CASSLSRTGSSYNEQLF. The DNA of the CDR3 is TGTGCCAGCAGCTTAAGCCGGACAGGGAGCTCCTACAATGAGCAGCTCTTC.

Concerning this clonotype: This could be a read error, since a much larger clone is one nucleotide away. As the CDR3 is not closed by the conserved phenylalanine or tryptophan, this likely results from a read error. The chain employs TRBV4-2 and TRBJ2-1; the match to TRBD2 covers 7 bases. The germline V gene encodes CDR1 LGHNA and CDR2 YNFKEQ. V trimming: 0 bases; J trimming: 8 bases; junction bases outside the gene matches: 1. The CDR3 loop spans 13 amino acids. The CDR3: CASSQDRGDEQFL. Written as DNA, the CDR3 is TGTGCCAGCAGCCAAGATCGGGGGGATGAGCAGTTCCTC.

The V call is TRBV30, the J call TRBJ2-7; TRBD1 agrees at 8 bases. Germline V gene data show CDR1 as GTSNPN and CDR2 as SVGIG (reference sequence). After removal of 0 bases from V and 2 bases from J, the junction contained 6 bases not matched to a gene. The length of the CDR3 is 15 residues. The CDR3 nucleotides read TGTGCCTGGAGTGTACCCGGGACAGGAACCTACGAGCAGTACTTC. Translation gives CAWSVPGTGTYEQYF. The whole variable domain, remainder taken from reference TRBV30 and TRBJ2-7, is SQTIHQWPATLVQPVGSPLSLECTVEGTSNPNLYWYRQAAGRGLQLLFYSVGIGQISSEVPQNLSASRPQDRQFILSSKKLLLSDSGFYLCAWSVPGTGTYEQYFGPGTRLTVT.

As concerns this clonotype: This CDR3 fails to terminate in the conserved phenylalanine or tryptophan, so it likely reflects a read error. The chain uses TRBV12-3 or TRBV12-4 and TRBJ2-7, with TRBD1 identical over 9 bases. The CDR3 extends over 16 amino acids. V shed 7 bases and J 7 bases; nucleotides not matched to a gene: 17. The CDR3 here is CASNSPETGGHREQYL. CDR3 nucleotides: TGTGCCAGCAATTCACCCGAGACAGGGGGTCATCGGGAGCAGTACTTA.

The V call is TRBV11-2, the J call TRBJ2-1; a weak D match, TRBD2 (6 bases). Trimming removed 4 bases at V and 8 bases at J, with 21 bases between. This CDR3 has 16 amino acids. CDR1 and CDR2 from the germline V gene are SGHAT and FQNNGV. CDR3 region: CASSSLLSGRIYEQFF. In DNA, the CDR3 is TGTGCCAGCAGCTCGCTCCTCAGTGGGAGGATCTATGAGCAGTTCTTC.

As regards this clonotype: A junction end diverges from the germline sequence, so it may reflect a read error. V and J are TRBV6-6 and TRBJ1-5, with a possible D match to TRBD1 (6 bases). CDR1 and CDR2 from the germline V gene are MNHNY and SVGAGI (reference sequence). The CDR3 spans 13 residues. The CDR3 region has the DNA TGTGCCAGCAGGAGGGGGTGCGATCAGCACCAGCATTTT. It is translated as CASRRGCDQHQHF.

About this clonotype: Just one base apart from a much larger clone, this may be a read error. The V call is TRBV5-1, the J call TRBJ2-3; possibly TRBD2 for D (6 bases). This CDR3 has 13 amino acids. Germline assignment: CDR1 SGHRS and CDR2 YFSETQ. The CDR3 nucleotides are TGCGCCAGCAGCTCCCTACTAGCTAGGACGCATTATTTT. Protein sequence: CASSSLLARTHYF.

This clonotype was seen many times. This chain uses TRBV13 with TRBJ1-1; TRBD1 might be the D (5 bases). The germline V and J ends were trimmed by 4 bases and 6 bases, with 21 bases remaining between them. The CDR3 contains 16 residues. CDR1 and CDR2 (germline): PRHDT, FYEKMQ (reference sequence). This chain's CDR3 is CASSWRGAGIASEAFF. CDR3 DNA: TGTGCCAGCAGCTGGCGGGGCGCAGGTATCGCCTCTGAAGCTTTCTTT.

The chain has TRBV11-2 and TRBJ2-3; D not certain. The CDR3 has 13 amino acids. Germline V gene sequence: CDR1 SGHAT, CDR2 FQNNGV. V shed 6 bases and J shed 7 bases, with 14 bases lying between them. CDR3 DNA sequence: TGTGCCAGCAGAATACCCGGGTCGTATACGCAGTATTTT. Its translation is CASRIPGSYTQYF.

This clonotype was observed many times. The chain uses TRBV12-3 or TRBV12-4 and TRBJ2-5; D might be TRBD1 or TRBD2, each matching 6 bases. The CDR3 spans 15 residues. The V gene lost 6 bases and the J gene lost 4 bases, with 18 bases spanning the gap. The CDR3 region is CASSPRGGMGETQYF. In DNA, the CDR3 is TGTGCCAGCAGCCCCAGGGGCGGGATGGGAGAGACCCAGTACTTC.

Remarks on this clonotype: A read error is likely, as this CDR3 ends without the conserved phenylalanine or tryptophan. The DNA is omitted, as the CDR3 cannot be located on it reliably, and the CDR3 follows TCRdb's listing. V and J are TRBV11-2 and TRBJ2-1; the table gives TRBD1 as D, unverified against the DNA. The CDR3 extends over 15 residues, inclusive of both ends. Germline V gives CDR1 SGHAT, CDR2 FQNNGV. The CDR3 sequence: CATGQDQPSYNERFL.

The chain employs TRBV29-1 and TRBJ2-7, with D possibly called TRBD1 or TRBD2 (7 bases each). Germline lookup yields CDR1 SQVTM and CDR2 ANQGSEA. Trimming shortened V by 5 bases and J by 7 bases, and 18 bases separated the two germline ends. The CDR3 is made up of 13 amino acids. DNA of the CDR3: TGCAGCGTTAGCCTTGACAGGGAGGGTGAGCAGTACTTC. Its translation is CSVSLDREGEQYF.